Below, 8 T cell receptor beta chains from the same sample are listed, as sequenced in a study of blood T cell repertoires in COVID-19 (TCRdb year 2020). Library creation used the immunoSEQ multiplex PCR assay. TCRdb mirrors the immuneACCESS table, restricted to in-frame sequences. Some clones are absent from its copies; in checked studies, under half trace to an unresolved V gene, and the reason for the others is unknown. Across this sample there are roughly 67,000 clones, with less than 90% seen only once. 8.8% of the sample comes from the top ten. Sequenced material: peripheral blood. The receptor source for this set is a man aged 45-60 years with active COVID-19.

This clone was observed a single time. This chain connects TRBV5-1 to TRBJ1-3; weak D call: TRBD1 (5 bases). This CDR3 comprises 16 residues. V lost 1 base to trimming and J lost 4 bases, with 15 bases between them. The germline V gene encodes CDR1 SGHRS and CDR2 YFSETQ. The DNA for the CDR3 is TGCGCCAGCAGCTTGTTAGGAGGGGCTGTCGGAAACACCATATATTTT. Encoded protein: CASSLLGGAVGNTIYF. The whole variable domain, remainder taken from reference TRBV5-1 and TRBJ1-3, is KAGVTQTPRYLIKTRGQQVTLSCSPISGHRSVSWYQQTPGQGLQFLFEYFSETQRNKGNFPGRFSGRQFSNSRSEMNVSTLELGDSALYLCASSLLGGAVGNTIYFGEGSWLTVV.

This chain joins TRBV5-8 and TRBJ1-2, with 7 bases that match TRBD1. This CDR3 spans 14 amino acids. Per the germline V gene, CDR1 is SGHTS and CDR2 is YDEGEE. V shed 1 base and J 10 bases; nucleotides not matched to a gene: 10. The CDR3 loop is CASSLITGVRVYTF. In DNA, the CDR3 is TGTGCCAGCAGCTTGATAACAGGGGTGAGAGTCTACACCTTC.

The CDR3 here is CASFSREKLFF. Written as DNA, the CDR3 is TGTGCCAGCTTCTCGAGAGAAAAACTGTTTTTT. The chain combines TRBV18 with TRBJ1-4; D not resolved. Germline lookup yields CDR1 KGHSH and CDR2 LQKENI. The CDR3 spans 11 residues. V was cut by 7 bases and J by 8 bases, with 8 bases left in between.

This chain joins TRBV27 and TRBJ1-5; 7 bases map to TRBD1. CDR3 length: 15 amino acids. V dropped 5 bases and J dropped 8; count of bases not matched to a gene: 12. Germline lookup yields CDR1 MNHEY and CDR2 SMNVEV (reference sequence). The CDR3 sequence: CASSPRGAAAEPQHF. DNA for the CDR3: TGTGCCAGCAGTCCCAGGGGGGCGGCCGCCGAGCCCCAGCATTTT.

V is TRBV6-8 and J is TRBJ2-1; the match to TRBD2 covers 7 bases. The germline CDR1 and CDR2 sequences are MNHGY and SAAAGT. There are 14 residues in the CDR3. With V trimmed by 4 bases and J by 3 bases, 3 bases remained unmatched. CDR3 nucleotide sequence: TGTGCCAGCAGTTCCCCTAGCGGCTACAATGAGCAGTTCTTC. As protein: CASSSPSGYNEQFF.

This rearrangement joins TRBV30 to TRBJ1-2; TRBD1 matches 7 bases. Germline values: CDR1 GTSNPN, CDR2 SVGIG (reference sequence). V shed 2 bases and J 13 bases; nucleotides not matched to a gene: 10. This CDR3 has 12 residues. CDR3 amino acids: CAWSQQGMFCTF. The DNA for the CDR3 is TGTGCCTGGAGTCAACAGGGGATGTTCTGCACCTTC.

The rearrangement uses TRBV5-6 and TRBJ2-3, with D possibly being TRBD2 (5 bases). Trimming took 1 base from V and 3 from J, leaving 12 bases between them. Germline values: CDR1 SGHDT, CDR2 YYEEEE. The CDR3 is 15 amino acids. DNA of the CDR3: TGTGCCAGCAGCTTGTCGGGGTACAAAACAGATACGCAGTATTTT. This codes for CASSLSGYKTDTQYF.

The V and J genes are TRBV29-1 and TRBJ2-2; 13 nucleotides line up with TRBD2. V was pared by 7 bases and J by 4 bases, with 9 bases of the junction left unmatched. Germline CDR1 is SQVTM and CDR2 is ANQGSEA. The CDR3 loop spans 16 amino acids. The CDR3 region has the DNA TGCAGCGCCGTAACTAGCGGGAGGGTTGGCACCGGGGAGCTGTTTTTT. It translates to CSAVTSGRVGTGELFF.